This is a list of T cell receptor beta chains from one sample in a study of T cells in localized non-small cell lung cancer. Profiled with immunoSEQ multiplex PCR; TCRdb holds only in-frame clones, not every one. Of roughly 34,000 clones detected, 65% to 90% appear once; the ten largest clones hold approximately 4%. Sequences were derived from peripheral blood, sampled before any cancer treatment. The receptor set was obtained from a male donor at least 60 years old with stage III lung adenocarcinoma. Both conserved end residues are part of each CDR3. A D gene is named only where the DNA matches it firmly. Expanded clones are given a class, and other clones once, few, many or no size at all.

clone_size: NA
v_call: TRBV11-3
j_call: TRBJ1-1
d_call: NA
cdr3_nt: TGTGCCAGCAGCTTAAGCACGGTAGATGGTGAAGCTTTCTTT
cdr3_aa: CASSLSTVDGEAFF

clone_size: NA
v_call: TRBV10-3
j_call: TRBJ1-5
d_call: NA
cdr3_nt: TGTGCCATCAGTGAGAGGGAGTACCAGCCCCAGCATTTT
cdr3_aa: CAISEREYQPQHF

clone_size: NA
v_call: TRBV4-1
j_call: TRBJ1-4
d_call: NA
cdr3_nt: TGCGCCAGCAGCCAAGGTGTCCCAACTAATGAAAAACTGTTTTTT
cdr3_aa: CASSQGVPTNEKLFF

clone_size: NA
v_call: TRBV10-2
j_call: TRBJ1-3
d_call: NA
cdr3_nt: TGCGCCAGCAGTGAACAGTCCCCTGGAAACACCATATATTTT
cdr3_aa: CASSEQSPGNTIYF

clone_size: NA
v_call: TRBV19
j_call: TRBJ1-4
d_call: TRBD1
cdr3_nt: TGTGCCAGTAGGTCGCCGGGACAGACTAATGAAAAACTGTTTTTT
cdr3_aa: CASRSPGQTNEKLFF

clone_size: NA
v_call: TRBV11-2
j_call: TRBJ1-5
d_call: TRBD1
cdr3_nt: TGTGCCAGCAGCTATGGGACAGGGGATCGGCCCCAGCATTTT
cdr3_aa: CASSYGTGDRPQHF

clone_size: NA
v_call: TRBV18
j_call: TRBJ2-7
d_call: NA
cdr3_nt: TGTGCCAGCTCACCACGAACCAACTACGAGCAGTACTTC
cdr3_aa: CASSPRTNYEQYF

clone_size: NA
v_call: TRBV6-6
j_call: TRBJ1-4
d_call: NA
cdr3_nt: TGTGCCAGCAGTTATTCTCGGGGATCTAATGAAAAACTGTTTTTT
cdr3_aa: CASSYSRGSNEKLFF

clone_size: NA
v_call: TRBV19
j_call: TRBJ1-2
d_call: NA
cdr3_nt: TGTGCCAGTAGTATCAGTGGGATGCGCTATGGCTACACCTTC
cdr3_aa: CASSISGMRYGYTF

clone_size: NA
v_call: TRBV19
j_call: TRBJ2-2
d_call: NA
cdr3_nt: TGTGCCAGTAGTCTAGGGGCTAACCCAAACACCGGGGAGCTGTTTTTT
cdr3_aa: CASSLGANPNTGELFF

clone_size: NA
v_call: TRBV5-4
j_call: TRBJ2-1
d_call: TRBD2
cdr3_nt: TGTGCCAGCAGGGGGAGGGAGCGGGGGAACAATGAGCAGTTCTTC
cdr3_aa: CASRGRERGNNEQFF

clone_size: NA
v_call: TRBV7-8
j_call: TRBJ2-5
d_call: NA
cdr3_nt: TGTGCCAGCAGCTTGGCGGTTCTCAGGGTTGCAGAGACCCAGTACTTC
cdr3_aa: CASSLAVLRVAETQYF

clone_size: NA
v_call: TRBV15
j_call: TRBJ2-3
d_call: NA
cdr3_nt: TGTGCCACCAGCAGAGCAGAGGCAACGCAGTATTTT
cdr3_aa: CATSRAEATQYF

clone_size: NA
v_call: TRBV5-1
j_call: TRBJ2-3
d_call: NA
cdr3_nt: TGCGCCAGCAGCGGGGGCTCCAGCACAGATACGCAGTATTTT
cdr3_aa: CASSGGSSTDTQYF

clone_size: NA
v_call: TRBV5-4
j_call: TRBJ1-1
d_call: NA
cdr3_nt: TGTGCCAGCAGCTTGCAGGCTGCGAACACTGAAGCTTTCTTT
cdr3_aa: CASSLQAANTEAFF

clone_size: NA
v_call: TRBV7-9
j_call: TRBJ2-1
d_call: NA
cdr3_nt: TGTGCCAGCAGCTCCGGACATCTGAATGAGCAGTTCTTC
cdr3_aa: CASSSGHLNEQFF

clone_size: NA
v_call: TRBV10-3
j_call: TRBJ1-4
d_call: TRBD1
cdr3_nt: TGTGCCAGCCGGGACAGGGTTTCAATTAATGAAAAACTGTTTTTT
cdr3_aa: CASRDRVSINEKLFF

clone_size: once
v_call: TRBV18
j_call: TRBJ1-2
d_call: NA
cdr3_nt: TGTGCCAGCTCACCCGACTCGGTTTATGGCTACACCTTC
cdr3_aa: CASSPDSVYGYTF

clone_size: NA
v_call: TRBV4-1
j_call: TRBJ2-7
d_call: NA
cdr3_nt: TGCGCCAGCAGCCAGACGCTGATCGGTTCCTACGAGCAGTACTTC
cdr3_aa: CASSQTLIGSYEQYF

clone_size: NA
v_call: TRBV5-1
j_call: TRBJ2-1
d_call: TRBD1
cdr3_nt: TGCGCCAGCAGCTTCCAGGGGGCTGACAATGAGCAGTTCTTC
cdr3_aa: CASSFQGADNEQFF

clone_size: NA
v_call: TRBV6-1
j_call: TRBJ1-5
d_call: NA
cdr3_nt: TGTGCCAGCAGTGTTGGTCTGGGGGACCCAAATCAGCCCCAGCATTTT
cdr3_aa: CASSVGLGDPNQPQHF

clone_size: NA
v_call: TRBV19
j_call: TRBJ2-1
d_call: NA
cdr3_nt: TGTGCCAGTGCCGTGGGGTCCTACAATGAGCAGTTCTTC
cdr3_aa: CASAVGSYNEQFF

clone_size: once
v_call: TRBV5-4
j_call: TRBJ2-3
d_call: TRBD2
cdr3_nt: TGTGCCAGCAGGACCGGACTAGCGGGGAATCGCGCAGATACGCAGTATTTT
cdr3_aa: CASRTGLAGNRADTQYF

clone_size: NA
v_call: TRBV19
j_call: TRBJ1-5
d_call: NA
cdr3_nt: TGTGCCAGTAGTATAAATCAGAACCATAGCAATCAGCCCCAGCATTTT
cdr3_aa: CASSINQNHSNQPQHF

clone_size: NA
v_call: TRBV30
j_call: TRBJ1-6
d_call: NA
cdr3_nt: TGTGCCTGGGGAGGCTCCTATAATTCACCCCTCCACTTT
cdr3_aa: CAWGGSYNSPLHF

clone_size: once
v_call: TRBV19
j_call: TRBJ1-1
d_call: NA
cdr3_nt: TGTGCCAGTAGTCCCCACTGGGGGGGAACTGAAGCTTTCTTT
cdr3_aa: CASSPHWGGTEAFF

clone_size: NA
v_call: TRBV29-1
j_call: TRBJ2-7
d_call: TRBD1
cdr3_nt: TGCAGCGCTTTTATGAAGGGGGCGGGCGAGCAGTACTTC
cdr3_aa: CSAFMKGAGEQYF

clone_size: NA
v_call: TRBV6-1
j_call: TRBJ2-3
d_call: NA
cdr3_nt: TGTGCCAGCAGTGAACCCGGGTTTTTCACAGATACGCAGTATTTT
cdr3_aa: CASSEPGFFTDTQYF

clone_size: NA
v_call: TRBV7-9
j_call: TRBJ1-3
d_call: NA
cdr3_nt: TGTGCACAAGGAGAGTCTGGAAACACCATATATTTT
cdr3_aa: CAQGESGNTIYF

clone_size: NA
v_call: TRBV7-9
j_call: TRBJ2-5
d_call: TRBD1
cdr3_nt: TGTGCCAGCAGCGACCCGGACAGGGCCAGGGGGGTGGCCCAGTACTTC
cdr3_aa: CASSDPDRARGVAQYF

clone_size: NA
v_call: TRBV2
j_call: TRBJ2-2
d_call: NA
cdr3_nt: TGTGCCAGCAGTGAGGAGACCGGGGAGCTGTTTTTT
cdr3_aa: CASSEETGELFF

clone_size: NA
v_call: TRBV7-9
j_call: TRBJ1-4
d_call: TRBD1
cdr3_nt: TGTGCCAGCAGCCAACAGGGGGCGCGGGGTGAAAAACTGTTTTTT
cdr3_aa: CASSQQGARGEKLFF